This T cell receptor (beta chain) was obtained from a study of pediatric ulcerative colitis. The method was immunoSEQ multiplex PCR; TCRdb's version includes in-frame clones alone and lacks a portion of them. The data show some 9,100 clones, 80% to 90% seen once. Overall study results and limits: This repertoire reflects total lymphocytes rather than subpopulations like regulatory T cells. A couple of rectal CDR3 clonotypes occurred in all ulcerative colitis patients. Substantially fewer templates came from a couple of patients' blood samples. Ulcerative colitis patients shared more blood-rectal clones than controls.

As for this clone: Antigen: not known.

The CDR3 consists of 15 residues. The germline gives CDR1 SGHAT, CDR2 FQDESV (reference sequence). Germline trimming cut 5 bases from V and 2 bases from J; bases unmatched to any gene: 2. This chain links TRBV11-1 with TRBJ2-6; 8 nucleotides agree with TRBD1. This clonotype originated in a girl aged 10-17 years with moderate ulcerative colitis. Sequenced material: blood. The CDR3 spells CASSEQGAGANVLTF. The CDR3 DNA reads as TGTGCCAGCAGCGAACAGGGGGCTGGGGCCAACGTCCTGACTTTC.